This T cell receptor (beta chain) was profiled in a study of blood T cell repertoires in COVID-19. On the study more broadly: Acute-phase and convalescent COVID-19 samples originated in the United States, Italy and Spain. T cells, B-cell-depleted T cells, or PBMCs provided the cDNA or gDNA that served as material.

Trimming took off 4 bases at V and 1 base at J, with 7 bases between the two ends. CDR1 and CDR2 from the germline V gene are SGHTA and FQGTGA. The CDR3 covers 13 residues. This clone was counted only a few times. As handled by the study authors: Reference gene primer amplification gave nucleated cell count estimates. Sequencing used immunoSEQ multiplex PCR; TCRdb keeps in-frame clones, though not all of them. That table is the source of V, J and clone size, and D and trimming were worked out from the DNA. This sample has approximately 15,000 clones, with roughly 84% found just once. Material for sequencing was peripheral blood. The chain uses TRBV7-3 and TRBJ2-5; D may be TRBD2 (6 bases). The sequence came from a human donor in a cohort sampled during active COVID-19. This chain's CDR3 is CASSYGGQETQYF. For the CDR3, the DNA is TGTGCCAGCAGCTACGGGGGCCAAGAGACCCAGTACTTC.